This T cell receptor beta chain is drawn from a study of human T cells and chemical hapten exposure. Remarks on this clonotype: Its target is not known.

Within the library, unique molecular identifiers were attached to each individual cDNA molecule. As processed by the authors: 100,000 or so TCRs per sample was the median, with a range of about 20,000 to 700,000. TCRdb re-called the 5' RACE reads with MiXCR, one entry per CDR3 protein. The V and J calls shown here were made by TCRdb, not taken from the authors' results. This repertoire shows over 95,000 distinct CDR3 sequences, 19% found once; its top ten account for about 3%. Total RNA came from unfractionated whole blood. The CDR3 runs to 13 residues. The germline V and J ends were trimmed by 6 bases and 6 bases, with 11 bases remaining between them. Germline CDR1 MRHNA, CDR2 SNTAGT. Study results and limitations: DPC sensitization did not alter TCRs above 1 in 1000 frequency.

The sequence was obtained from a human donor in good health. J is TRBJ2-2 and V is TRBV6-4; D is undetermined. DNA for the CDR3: TGTGCCAGCAGAGCCTACGAGTCCGGGGAGCTGTTTTTT. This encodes CASRAYESGELFF.